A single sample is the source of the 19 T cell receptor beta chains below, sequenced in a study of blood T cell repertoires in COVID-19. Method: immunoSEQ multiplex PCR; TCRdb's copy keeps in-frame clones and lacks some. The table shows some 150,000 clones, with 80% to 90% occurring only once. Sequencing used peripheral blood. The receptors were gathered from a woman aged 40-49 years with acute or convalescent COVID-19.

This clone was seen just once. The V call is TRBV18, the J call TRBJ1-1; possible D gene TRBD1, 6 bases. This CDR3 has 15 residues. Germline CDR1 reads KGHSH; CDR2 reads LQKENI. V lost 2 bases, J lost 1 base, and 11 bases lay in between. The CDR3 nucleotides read TGTGCCAGCTCACCAAAGACAGGTTCGAACACTGAAGCTTTCTTT. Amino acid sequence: CASSPKTGSNTEAFF.

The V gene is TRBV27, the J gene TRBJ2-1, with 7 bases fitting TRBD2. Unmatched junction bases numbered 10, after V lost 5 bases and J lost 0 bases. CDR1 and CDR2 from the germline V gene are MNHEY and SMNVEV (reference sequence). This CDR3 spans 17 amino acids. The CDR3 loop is CASSPLFWEGSYNEQFF. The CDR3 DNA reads TGTGCCAGCAGTCCCCTCTTCTGGGAGGGCTCCTACAATGAGCAGTTCTTC.

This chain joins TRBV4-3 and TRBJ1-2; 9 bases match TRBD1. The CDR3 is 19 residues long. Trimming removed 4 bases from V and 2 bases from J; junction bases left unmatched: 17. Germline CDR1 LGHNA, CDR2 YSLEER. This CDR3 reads CASSPMLLWVQGANYGYTF. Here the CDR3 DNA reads TGCGCCAGCAGCCCCATGCTCCTATGGGTACAGGGGGCCAACTATGGCTACACCTTC.

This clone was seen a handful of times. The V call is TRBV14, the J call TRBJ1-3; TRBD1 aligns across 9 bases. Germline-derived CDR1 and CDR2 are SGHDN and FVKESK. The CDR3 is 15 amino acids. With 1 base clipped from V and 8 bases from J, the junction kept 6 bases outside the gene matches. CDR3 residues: CASSQGGTGWDTIYF. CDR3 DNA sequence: TGTGCCAGCAGCCAAGGCGGGACAGGGTGGGACACCATATATTTT. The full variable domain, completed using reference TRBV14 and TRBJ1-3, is EAGVTQFPSHSVIEKGQTVTLRCDPISGHDNLYWYRRVMGKEIKFLLHFVKESKQDESGMPNNRFLAERTGGTYSTLKVQPAELEDSGVYFCASSQGGTGWDTIYFGEGSWLTVV.

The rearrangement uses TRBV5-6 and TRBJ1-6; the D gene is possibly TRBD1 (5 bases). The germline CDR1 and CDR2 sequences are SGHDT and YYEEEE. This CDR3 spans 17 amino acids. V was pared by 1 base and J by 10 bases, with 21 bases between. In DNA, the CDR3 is TGTGCCAGCAGCTTGAGGGCAGGGCGCCACGGTGGATCACCCCTCCACTTT. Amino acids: CASSLRAGRHGGSPLHF.

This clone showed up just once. CDR3 nucleotide sequence: TGTGCCAGCAGTGGCCTTGGACAGGGCAATCAGCCCCAGCATTTT. This codes for CASSGLGQGNQPQHF. The rearrangement uses TRBV2 and TRBJ1-5, with 7 positions matching TRBD1. The CDR3 has 15 amino acids. CDR1 SNHLY and CDR2 FYNNEI come from the germline V gene. Trimming removed 4 bases from V and 2 bases from J; junction bases left unmatched: 5. Combining the CDR3 with reference TRBV2 and TRBJ1-5 gives the whole variable domain EPEVTQTPSHQVTQMGQEVILRCVPISNHLYFYWYRQILGQKVEFLVSFYNNEISEKSEIFDDQFSVERPDGSNFTLKIRSTKLEDSAMYFCASSGLGQGNQPQHFGDGTRLSIL.

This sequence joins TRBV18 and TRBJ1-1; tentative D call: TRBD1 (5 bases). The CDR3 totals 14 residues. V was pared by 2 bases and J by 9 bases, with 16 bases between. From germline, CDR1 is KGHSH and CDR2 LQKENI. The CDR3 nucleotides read TGTGCCAGCTCACCAGAGCGGGGGAATGGGAAAGCTTTCTTT. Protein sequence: CASSPERGNGKAFF. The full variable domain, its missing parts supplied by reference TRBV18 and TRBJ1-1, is NAGVMQNPRHLVRRRGQEARLRCSPMKGHSHVYWYRQLPEEGLKFMVYLQKENIIDESGMPKERFSAEFPKEGPSILRIQQVVRGDSAAYFCASSPERGNGKAFFGQGTRLTVV.

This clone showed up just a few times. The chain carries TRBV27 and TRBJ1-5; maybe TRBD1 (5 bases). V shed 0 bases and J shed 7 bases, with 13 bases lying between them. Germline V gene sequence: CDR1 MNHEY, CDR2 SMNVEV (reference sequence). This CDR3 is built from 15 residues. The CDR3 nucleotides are TGTGCCAGCAGTTTATCGGCCGGGGGTGGACAGCCCCAGCATTTT. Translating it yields CASSLSAGGGQPQHF.

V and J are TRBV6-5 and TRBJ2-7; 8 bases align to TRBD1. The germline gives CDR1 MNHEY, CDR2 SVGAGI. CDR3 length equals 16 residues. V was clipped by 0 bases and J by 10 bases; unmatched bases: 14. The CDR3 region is CASSYSPRTGTVYQYF. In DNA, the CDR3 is TGTGCCAGCAGTTACTCTCCCCGGACAGGGACGGTATACCAGTACTTC.

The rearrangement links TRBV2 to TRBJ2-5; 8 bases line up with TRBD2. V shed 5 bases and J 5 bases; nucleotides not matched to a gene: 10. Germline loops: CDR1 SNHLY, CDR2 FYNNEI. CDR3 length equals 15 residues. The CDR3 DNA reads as TGTGCCAGCAGTTTCCCCGGGGGGGCGGTTGAGACCCAGTACTTC. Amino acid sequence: CASSFPGGAVETQYF.

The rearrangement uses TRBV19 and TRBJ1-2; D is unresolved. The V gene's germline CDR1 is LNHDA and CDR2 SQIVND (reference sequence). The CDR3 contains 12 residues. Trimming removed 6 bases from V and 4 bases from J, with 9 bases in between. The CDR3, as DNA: TGTGCCAGTAGGGAGTATGGCTATGGCTACACCTTC. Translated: CASREYGYGYTF.

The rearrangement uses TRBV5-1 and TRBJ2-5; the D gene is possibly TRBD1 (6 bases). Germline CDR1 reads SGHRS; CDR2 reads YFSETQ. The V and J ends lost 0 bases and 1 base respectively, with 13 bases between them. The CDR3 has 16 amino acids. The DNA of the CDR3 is TGCGCCAGCAGCTTGGCCCCGACAGGCACCCAAGAGACCCAGTACTTC. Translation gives CASSLAPTGTQETQYF.

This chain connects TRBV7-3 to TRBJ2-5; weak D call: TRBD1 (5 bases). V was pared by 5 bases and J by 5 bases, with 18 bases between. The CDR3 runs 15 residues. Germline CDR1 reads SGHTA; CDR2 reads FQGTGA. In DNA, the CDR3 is TGTGCCAGCAGCCCACAAGGACACGGGCTGGAGACCCAGTACTTC. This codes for CASSPQGHGLETQYF.

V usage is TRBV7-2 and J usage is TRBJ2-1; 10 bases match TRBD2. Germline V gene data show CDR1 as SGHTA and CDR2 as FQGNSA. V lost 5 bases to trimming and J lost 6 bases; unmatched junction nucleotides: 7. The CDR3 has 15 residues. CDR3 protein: CASSASGSWGNEQFF. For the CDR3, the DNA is TGTGCCAGCAGCGCTAGCGGGAGCTGGGGCAATGAGCAGTTCTTC.

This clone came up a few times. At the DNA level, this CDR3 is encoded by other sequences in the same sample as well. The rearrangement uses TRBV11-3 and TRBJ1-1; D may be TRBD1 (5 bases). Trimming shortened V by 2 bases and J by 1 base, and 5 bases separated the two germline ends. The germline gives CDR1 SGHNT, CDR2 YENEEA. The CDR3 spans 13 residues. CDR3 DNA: TGTGCCAGCAGCTTAAGGGGGAACACTGAAGCTTTCTTT. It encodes CASSLRGNTEAFF. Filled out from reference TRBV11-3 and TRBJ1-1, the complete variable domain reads EAGVVQSPRYKIIEKKQPVAFWCNPISGHNTLYWYLQNLGQGPELLIRYENEEAVDDSQLPKDRFSAERLKGVDSTLKIQPAELGDSAVYLCASSLRGNTEAFFGQGTRLTVV.

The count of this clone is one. CDR3 bases: TGTGCCAGCAGCCCTACCGGGACAATTAATGAAAAACTGTTTTTT. Translating gives CASSPTGTINEKLFF. The chain joins TRBV7-9 to TRBJ1-4; D is perhaps TRBD1 (6 bases). The germline CDR1 and CDR2 sequences are SEHNR and FQNEAQ (reference sequence). Deletions cut 5 bases from V and 4 bases from J, with 14 bases between. CDR3 size: 15 residues.

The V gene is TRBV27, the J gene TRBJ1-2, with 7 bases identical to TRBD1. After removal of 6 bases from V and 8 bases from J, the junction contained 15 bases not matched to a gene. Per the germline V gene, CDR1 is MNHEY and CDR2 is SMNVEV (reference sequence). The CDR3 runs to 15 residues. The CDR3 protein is CASSSGQPLLRGYTF. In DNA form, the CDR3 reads TGTGCCAGCAGCTCGGGACAGCCCCTCTTGAGAGGCTACACCTTC.

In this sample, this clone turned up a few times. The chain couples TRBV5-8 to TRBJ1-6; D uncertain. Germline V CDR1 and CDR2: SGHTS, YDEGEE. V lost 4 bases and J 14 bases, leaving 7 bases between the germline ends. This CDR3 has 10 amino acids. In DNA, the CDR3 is TGTGCCAGCAGCGTAGCCACCCTCCACTTT. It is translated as CASSVATLHF. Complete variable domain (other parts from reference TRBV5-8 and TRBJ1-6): EAGVTQSPTHLIKTRGQQATLRCSPISGHTSVYWYQQALGLGLQFLLWYDEGEERNRGNFPPRFSGRQFPNYSSELNVNALELEDSALYLCASSVATLHFGNGTRLTVT.

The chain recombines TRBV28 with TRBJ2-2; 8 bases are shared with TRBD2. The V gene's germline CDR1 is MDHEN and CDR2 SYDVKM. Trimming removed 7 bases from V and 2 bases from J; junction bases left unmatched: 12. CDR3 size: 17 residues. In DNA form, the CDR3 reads TGTGCCAGCATTCCCGGGGGCGGGGGGAGTAACACCGGGGAGCTGTTTTTT. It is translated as CASIPGGGGSNTGELFF.